The 9 T cell receptor beta chains below all came from one sample that was sequenced in a study of radiotherapy plus CTLA-4 blockade in lung cancer. Clones were read by immunoSEQ multiplex PCR, and TCRdb kept only the in-frame ones, dropping some. The sample lists about 110,000 clones; more than 70% were seen once. The specimen was peripheral blood, collected from a patient treated with radiotherapy plus ipilimumab. These TCRs come from a human donor with non-small cell lung cancer that progressed on radiotherapy plus ipilimumab. Some clones in this sample may be carry-over from other donors' samples.

This chain links TRBV20-1 with TRBJ2-7; TRBD2 agrees at 7 bases. CDR3 length equals 11 residues. Trimming cost V 7 bases and J 4 bases; bases outside gene matches: 4. Germline CDR1 reads DFQATT; CDR2 reads SNEGSKA (reference sequence). The CDR3 spells CSVSGNYEQYF. The CDR3, as DNA: TGCAGTGTCAGCGGGAATTACGAGCAGTACTTC.

This clone was found once. The CDR3 DNA reads TGTGCCAGCAGCCCCCGCGGGGGAGGGTACGTGACAGATACGCAGTATTTT. Translated: CASSPRGGGYVTDTQYF. This chain connects TRBV7-8 to TRBJ2-3; 7 bases fit TRBD2. The V gene end was trimmed by 5 bases and the J gene end by 3 bases; junction bases not matched to a gene: 14. CDR3 size: 17 residues. Germline CDR1 is SGHVS and CDR2 is FQNEAQ.

Remarks on this clone: Other DNA sequences in the same sample also yield this CDR3. The chain combines TRBV7-2 with TRBJ1-1; D not resolved. V was shortened by 1 base and J by 1 base, with 4 bases between the two germline ends. Germline V gene data show CDR1 as SGHTA and CDR2 as FQGNSA. This CDR3 region has 13 residues. The chain's CDR3 is CASSLGRNTEAFF. CDR3 bases: TGTGCCAGCAGCTTAGGGAGGAACACTGAAGCTTTCTTT.

The CDR3 loop reads CASRRTLSTDTQYF. The DNA of the CDR3 is TGTGCCAGCAGGAGGACATTAAGCACAGATACGCAGTATTTT. V gene TRBV7-9 combines with J gene TRBJ2-3; a weak D match, TRBD1 (5 bases). The V end lost 6 bases, the J end lost 0 bases, and 10 bases lay between the germline ends. CDR3 length equals 14 residues. Germline CDR1 is SEHNR and CDR2 is FQNEAQ (reference sequence).

The chain links TRBV7-6 to TRBJ2-2; D might be TRBD1 (6 bases). Trimming removed 5 bases at V and 4 bases at J, with 14 bases between. The CDR3 contains 15 residues. Germline CDR1 and CDR2: SGHVS and FNYEAQ. DNA of the CDR3: TGTGCCAGCAGCAACCCGGGACACTTCACCGGGGAGCTGTTTTTT. As protein: CASSNPGHFTGELFF.

The chain carries TRBV4-2 and TRBJ1-1, with D possibly being TRBD1 (5 bases). Trimming cost V 5 bases and J 1 base, with 17 bases left between them. Germline loops: CDR1 LGHNA, CDR2 YNFKEQ. This CDR3 is 16 amino acids long. The CDR3 loop is CASSTPGGGRNTEAFF. The CDR3 DNA reads TGTGCCAGCAGCACACCCGGGGGTGGTAGGAACACTGAAGCTTTCTTT.

This clone came up a few times. This chain connects TRBV4-2 to TRBJ2-5; 9 nucleotides line up with TRBD2. The J call may be mistaken, given a closer DNA end match to TRBJ2-7. This CDR3 is built from 16 residues. Germline V gene sequence: CDR1 LGHNA, CDR2 YNFKEQ. This chain's CDR3 is CASSQDIAGETYEQYF. CDR3 coding DNA: TGTGCCAGCAGCCAAGATATAGCGGGGGAGACCTACGAGCAGTACTTC.

This chain connects TRBV11-3 to TRBJ2-3; 7 positions match TRBD2. Losses at the gene ends were 3 bases for V and 6 bases for J; bases not matched to a gene: 6. The CDR3 extends over 14 amino acids. Germline assignment: CDR1 SGHNT and CDR2 YENEEA. CDR3 bases: TGTGCCAGCAGCTTTAGACTAGCAGGCGATACGCAGTATTTT. Translated, it gives CASSFRLAGDTQYF.

V usage is TRBV5-1 and J usage is TRBJ1-2, with D possibly TRBD1 on 5 matching bases. V gave up 5 bases and J gave up 7 bases, with 21 bases separating them. The CDR3 spans 15 residues. Germline-derived CDR1 and CDR2 are SGHRS and YFSETQ. The CDR3 sequence: CASSNTVGQGGGYTF. The CDR3 DNA sequence: TGCGCCAGCAGTAACACCGTAGGGCAGGGCGGTGGCTACACCTTC.